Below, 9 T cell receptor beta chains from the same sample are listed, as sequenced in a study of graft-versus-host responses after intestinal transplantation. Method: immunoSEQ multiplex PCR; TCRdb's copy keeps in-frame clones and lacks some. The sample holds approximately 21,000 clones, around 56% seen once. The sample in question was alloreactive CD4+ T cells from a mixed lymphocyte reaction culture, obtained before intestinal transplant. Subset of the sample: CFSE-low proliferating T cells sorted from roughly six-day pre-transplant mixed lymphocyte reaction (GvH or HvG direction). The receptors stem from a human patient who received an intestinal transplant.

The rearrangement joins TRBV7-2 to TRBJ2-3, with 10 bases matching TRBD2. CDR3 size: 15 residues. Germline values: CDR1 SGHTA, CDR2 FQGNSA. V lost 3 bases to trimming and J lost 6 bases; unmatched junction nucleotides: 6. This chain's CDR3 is CASSFQAGGSDTQYF. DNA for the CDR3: TGTGCCAGCAGCTTCCAAGCGGGGGGGAGTGATACGCAGTATTTT.

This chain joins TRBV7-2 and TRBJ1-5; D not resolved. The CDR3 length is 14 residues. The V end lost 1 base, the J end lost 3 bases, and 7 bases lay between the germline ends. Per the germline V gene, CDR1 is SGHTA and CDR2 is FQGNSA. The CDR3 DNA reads TGTGCCAGCAGCTTAGGCGGCACCAATCAGCCCCAGCATTTT. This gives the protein CASSLGGTNQPQHF.

Here the CDR3 reads CASSLTGQEQFF. The CDR3 nucleotides read TGTGCCAGCAGCCTAACGGGACAGGAGCAGTTCTTC. The rearrangement joins TRBV11-2 to TRBJ2-1, with 7 bases lining up with TRBD1. V shed 5 bases and J 10 bases; nucleotides not matched to a gene: 5. This CDR3 comprises 12 residues. CDR1 and CDR2 (germline): SGHAT, FQNNGV.

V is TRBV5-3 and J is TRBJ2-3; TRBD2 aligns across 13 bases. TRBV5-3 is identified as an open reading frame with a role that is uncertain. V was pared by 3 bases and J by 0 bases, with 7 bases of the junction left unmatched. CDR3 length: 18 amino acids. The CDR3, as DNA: TGTGCCAGAAGCTCCGGGACTAGCGGGGAACCTAGCACAGATACGCAGTATTTT. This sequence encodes CARSSGTSGEPSTDTQYF.

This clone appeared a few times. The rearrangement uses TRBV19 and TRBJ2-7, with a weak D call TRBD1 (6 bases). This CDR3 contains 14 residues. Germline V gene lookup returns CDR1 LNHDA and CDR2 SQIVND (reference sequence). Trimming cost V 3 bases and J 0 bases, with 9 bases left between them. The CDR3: CASSITGSSYEQYF. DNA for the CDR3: TGTGCCAGTAGTATTACAGGGAGCTCCTACGAGCAGTACTTC. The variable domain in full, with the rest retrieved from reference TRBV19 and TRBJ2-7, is DGGITQSPKYLFRKEGQNVTLSCEQNLNHDAMYWYRQDPGQGLRLIYYSQIVNDFQKGDIAEGYSVSREKKESFPLTVTSAQKNPTAFYLCASSITGSSYEQYFGPGTRLTVT.

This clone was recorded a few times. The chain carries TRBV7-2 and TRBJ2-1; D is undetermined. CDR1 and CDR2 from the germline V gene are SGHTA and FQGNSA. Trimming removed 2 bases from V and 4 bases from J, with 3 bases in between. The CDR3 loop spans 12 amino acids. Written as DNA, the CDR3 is TGTGCCAGCAGCTTATATTACAATGAGCAGTTCTTC. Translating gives CASSLYYNEQFF.

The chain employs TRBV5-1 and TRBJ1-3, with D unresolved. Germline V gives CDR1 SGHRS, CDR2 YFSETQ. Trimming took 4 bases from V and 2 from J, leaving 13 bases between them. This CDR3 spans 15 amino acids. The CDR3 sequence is CASSPRPGTGNTIYF. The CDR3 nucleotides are TGCGCCAGCAGCCCCCGGCCGGGGACTGGAAACACCATATATTTT.

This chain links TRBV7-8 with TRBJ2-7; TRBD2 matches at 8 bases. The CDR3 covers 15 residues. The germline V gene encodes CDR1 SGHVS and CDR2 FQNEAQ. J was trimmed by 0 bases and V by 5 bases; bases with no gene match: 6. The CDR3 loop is CASSNGLALSYEQYF. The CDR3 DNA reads TGTGCCAGCAGCAATGGACTAGCCCTCTCCTACGAGCAGTACTTC.

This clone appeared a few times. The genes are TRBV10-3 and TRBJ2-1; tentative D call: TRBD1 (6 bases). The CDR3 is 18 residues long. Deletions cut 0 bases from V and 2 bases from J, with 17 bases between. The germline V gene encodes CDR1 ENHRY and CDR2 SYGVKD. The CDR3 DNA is TGTGCCATCAGTGAGTCGATGGGGGCCGGGACAACCTACAATGAGCAGTTCTTC. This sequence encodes CAISESMGAGTTYNEQFF.